The 13 T cell receptor beta chains below come from one sample, sequenced in a study of T cells in narcolepsy. This table comes from immunoSEQ multiplex PCR, and its TCRdb copy is limited to in-frame clones, with some not included. In the table there are 15,000 or so clones, around 77% of which are singletons. The sequenced sample was CD45RA- memory CD8+ T cells from PBMCs. The receptor set was obtained from a human donor with narcolepsy.

The chain joins TRBV2 to TRBJ1-5; D ambiguous. CDR1 is SNHLY, CDR2 FYNNEI, per germline. Trimming removed 3 bases from V and 6 bases from J, with 12 bases in between. This CDR3 is built from 14 residues. This CDR3 reads CASSDPGYRQPQHF. CDR3 DNA sequence: TGTGCCAGCAGTGACCCGGGGTATCGTCAGCCCCAGCATTTT.

The chain has TRBV6-1 and TRBJ1-1; D remains ambiguous. Germline V gene lookup returns CDR1 MNHNS and CDR2 SASEGT. Deletions cut 3 bases from V and 3 bases from J, with 8 bases between. This CDR3 has 13 residues. This CDR3 reads CASSEGYDTEAFF. The CDR3 bases are TGTGCCAGCAGTGAGGGGTACGACACTGAAGCTTTCTTT.

J is TRBJ2-5 and V is TRBV2; 12 nucleotides agree with TRBD1. V shed 6 bases and J 1 base; nucleotides not matched to a gene: 6. There are 16 residues in the CDR3. In germline, CDR1 is SNHLY, CDR2 FYNNEI. Here the CDR3 DNA reads TGTGCCAGCAGGGAGGGACAGGGGGCGCGCCAAGAGACCCAGTACTTC. It codes for CASREGQGARQETQYF.

This chain uses TRBV28 with TRBJ1-5; perhaps TRBD1 as D (6 bases). With 6 bases removed from V and 4 bases from J, the gap between germline ends came to 16 bases. In germline, CDR1 is MDHEN, CDR2 SYDVKM. The CDR3 covers 15 residues. This chain's CDR3 is CASSLWTDQNQPQHF. The CDR3 DNA follows: TGTGCCAGCAGCCTTTGGACAGACCAAAATCAGCCCCAGCATTTT.

The V call is TRBV9, the J call TRBJ2-5; D not resolved. CDR1 is SGDLS and CDR2 is YYNGEE in the germline V gene. The V gene lost 0 bases and the J gene lost 4 bases, with 13 bases spanning the gap. The CDR3 is 15 residues long. The CDR3 nucleotides read TGTGCCAGCAGCGTAGCTACCGGTGGTGGAGAGACCCAGTACTTC. Residues: CASSVATGGGETQYF.

V is TRBV29-1 and J is TRBJ1-2; the D gene is possibly TRBD1 (5 bases). Per the germline V gene, CDR1 is SQVTM and CDR2 is ANQGSEA. This CDR3 region has 12 residues. The germline V and J ends were trimmed by 4 bases and 9 bases, with 15 bases remaining between them. The CDR3 loop is CSVGDDKGSYTF. For the CDR3, the DNA is TGCAGCGTTGGGGACGATAAAGGTAGCTACACCTTC.

CDR3 loop: CASSGSQGLAHGDTQYF. CDR3 coding DNA: TGTGCCAGCAGTGGCTCCCAGGGACTAGCTCATGGAGATACGCAGTATTTT. The chain recombines TRBV25-1 with TRBJ2-3, with 9 bases aligning to TRBD2. The CDR3 runs 17 residues. Unmatched junction bases numbered 13, after V lost 4 bases and J lost 5 bases. The germline V gene encodes CDR1 MGHDK and CDR2 SYGVNS.

J is TRBJ1-3 and V is TRBV4-2; a weak D match, TRBD1 (5 bases). The CDR3 totals 16 residues. Germline loops: CDR1 LGHNA, CDR2 YNFKEQ. V lost 0 bases and J 2 bases, leaving 11 bases between the germline ends. In nucleotides, the CDR3 is TGTGCCAGCAGCCAAGATCTATGGGGGGCTGGAAACACCATATATTTT. This gives the protein CASSQDLWGAGNTIYF.

The rearrangement joins TRBV19 to TRBJ1-1; D gene ambiguous. CDR3 length: 13 amino acids. The germline V and J ends were trimmed by 4 bases and 5 bases, with 11 bases remaining between them. The germline V gene encodes CDR1 LNHDA and CDR2 SQIVND (reference sequence). CDR3 coding DNA: TGTGCCAGTAGTACGTGGGCTTGGACTGAAGCTTTCTTT. This sequence encodes CASSTWAWTEAFF.

As concerns this clone: A far larger clone differs by one base, so this is likely a read error. The J gene is TRBJ2-7, the V gene TRBV5-8, with 8 bases lining up with TRBD1. Germline V gene lookup returns CDR1 SGHTS and CDR2 YDEGEE. With 1 base clipped from V and 2 bases from J, the junction kept 5 bases outside the gene matches. CDR3 size: 15 residues. This CDR3 reads CASSLTETGAYEQYF. The CDR3 DNA reads as TGTGCCAGCAGCTTGACAGAGACAGGGGCCTACGAGCAGTACTTC.

This clone was observed a handful of times. The gene calls are TRBV10-3 and TRBJ1-3; a weak D match, TRBD1 (5 bases). The germline V and J ends were trimmed by 6 bases and 4 bases, with 13 bases remaining between them. CDR3 length: 14 amino acids. The germline V gene encodes CDR1 ENHRY and CDR2 SYGVKD. CDR3 DNA sequence: TGTGCCATCAGGCAGGGACCGAAAGGAAACACCATATATTTT. It encodes CAIRQGPKGNTIYF.

The V gene is TRBV10-1, the J gene TRBJ1-1; 9 positions match TRBD1. The CDR3 runs 14 residues. Looked up from germline, CDR1 is WNHNN and CDR2 is SYGVQD (reference sequence). V trimming: 6 bases; J trimming: 4 bases; junction bases outside the gene matches: 6. For the CDR3, the DNA is TGCGCCAGCAGCCCCGGGACAGGGCCCACTGAAGCTTTCTTT. It is translated as CASSPGTGPTEAFF.

The chain uses TRBV5-1 and TRBJ1-1; maybe TRBD1 (5 bases). CDR1 and CDR2 (germline): SGHRS, YFSETQ. CDR3 length: 17 residues. V shed 4 bases and J shed 0 bases, with 19 bases lying between them. CDR3 nucleotide sequence: TGCGCCAGCAGCCCCGGGGGATATTTGGGCCTGAACACTGAAGCTTTCTTT. It is translated as CASSPGGYLGLNTEAFF.